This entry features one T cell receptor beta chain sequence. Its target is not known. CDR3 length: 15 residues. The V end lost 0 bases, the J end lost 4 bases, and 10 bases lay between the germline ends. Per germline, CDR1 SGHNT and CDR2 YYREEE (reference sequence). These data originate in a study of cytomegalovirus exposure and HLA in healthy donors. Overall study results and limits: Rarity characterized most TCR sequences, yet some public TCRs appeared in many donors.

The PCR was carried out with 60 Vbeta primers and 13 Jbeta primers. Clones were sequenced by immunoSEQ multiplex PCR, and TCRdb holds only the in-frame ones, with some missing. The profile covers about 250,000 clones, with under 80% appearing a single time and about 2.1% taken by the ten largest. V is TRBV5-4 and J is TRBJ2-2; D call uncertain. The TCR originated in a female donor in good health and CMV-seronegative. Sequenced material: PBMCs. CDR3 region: CASSLAEVVTGELFF. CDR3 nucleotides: TGTGCCAGCAGCTTGGCTGAGGTTGTCACCGGGGAGCTGTTTTTT.